This TCR beta chain comes out of a study of T cell repertoires in cytomegalovirus infection. About the study: Indicated by public TCR beta signatures were CMV infection and matching HLA type.

V shed 2 bases and J shed 1 base, with 8 bases lying between them. CDR1 and CDR2 (germline): ENHRY, SYGVKD. The CDR3 covers 14 residues. A word on this clonotype: The antigen is unknown.

General study results and limits: The study identified carriers of CMV plus the relevant HLA from cumulative public TCR beta family frequency. Ex vivo responses were dominated by HLA-C-restricted CMV-specific TCR beta clonotypes.

In TCRdb, the reads were re-called with MiXCR into one record per CDR3 protein. Of some 320,000 distinct CDR3 sequences listed, roughly 29% were seen once; the top ten hold around 20%. This material consisted of cultured PBMCs, taken from culture after CMV antigen stimulation. This chain connects TRBV10-3 to TRBJ2-5; D not resolved. This receptor was taken from a human donor in good health (CMV status not recorded). Some clones in this sample may be carry-over from other donors' samples. CDR3 residues: CAISERGIQETQYF. As DNA, the CDR3 is TGTGCCATCAGTGAGCGAGGTATCCAAGAGACCCAGTACTTC.